Sequencing of this TCR beta chain was carried out in a study of CD4+ T cells in melanoma. General study results and limits: Neoantigen-specific CD4+ T cells in melanoma reportedly had diverse differentiation states. A reported correlation linked neoantigen-specific CD4+ T cells to CD8+, macrophage and B cell function.

TCRdb's copy holds only in-frame clones and misses some; the assay was immunoSEQ multiplex PCR. The sample yields tens of thousands of clones, approximately 70% seen once. With 5 bases removed from V and 3 bases from J, the gap between germline ends came to 5 bases. The CDR3 totals 11 residues. The germline CDR1 and CDR2 sequences are MNHEY and SVGAGI. With respect to this clone: The antigen is undetermined.

The receptor was isolated from a human donor with melanoma. The specimen was tumor tissue. The chain couples TRBV6-5 to TRBJ2-7; unclear D gene. CDR3 protein: CASSDVYEQYF. The CDR3 coding sequence is TGTGCCAGCAGTGACGTCTACGAGCAGTACTTC.